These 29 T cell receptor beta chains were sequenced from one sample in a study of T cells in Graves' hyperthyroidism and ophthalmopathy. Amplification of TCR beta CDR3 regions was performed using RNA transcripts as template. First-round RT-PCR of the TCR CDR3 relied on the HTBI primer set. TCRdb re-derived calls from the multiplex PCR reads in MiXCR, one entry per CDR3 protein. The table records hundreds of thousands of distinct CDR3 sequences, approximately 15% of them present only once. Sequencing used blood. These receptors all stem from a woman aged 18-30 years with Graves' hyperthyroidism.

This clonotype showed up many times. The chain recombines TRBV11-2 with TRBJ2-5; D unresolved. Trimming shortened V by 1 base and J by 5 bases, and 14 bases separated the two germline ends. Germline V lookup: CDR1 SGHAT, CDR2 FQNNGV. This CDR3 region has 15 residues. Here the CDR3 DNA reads TGTGCCAGCAGCTTAGCTTCTGGGGTCCGTGAGACCCAGTACTTC. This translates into CASSLASGVRETQYF.

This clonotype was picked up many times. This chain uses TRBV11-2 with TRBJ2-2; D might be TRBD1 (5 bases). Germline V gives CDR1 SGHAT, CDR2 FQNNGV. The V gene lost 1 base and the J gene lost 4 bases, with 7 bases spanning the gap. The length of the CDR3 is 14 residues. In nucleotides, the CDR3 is TGTGCCAGCAGCTTAGGGCAGGGCACCGGGGAGCTGTTTTTT. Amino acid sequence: CASSLGQGTGELFF.

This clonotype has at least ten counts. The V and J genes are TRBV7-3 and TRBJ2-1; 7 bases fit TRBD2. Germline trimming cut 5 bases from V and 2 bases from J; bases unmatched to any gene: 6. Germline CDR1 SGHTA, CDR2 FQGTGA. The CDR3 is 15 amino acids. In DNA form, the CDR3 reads TGTGCCAGCAGCAACCAGCGGGGACCCTACAATGAGCAGTTCTTC. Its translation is CASSNQRGPYNEQFF.

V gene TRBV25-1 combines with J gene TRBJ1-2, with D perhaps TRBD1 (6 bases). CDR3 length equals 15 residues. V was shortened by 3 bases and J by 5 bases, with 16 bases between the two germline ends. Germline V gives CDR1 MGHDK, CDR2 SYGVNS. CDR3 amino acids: CASSDGGRPLYGYTF. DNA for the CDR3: TGTGCCAGCAGTGACGGGGGCAGACCTCTTTATGGCTACACCTTC.

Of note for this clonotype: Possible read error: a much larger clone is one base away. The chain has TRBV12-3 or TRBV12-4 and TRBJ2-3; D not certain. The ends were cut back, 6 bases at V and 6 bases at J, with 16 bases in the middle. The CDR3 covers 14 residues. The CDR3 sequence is CASRGRPSHDTQYF. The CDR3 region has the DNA TGTGCCAGCAGGGGCCGCCCGAGCCACGATACGCAGTATTTT.

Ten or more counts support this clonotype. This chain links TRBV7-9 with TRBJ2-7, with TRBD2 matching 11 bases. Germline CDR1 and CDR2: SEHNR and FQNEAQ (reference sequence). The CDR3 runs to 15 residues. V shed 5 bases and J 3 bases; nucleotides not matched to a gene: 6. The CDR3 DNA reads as TGTGCCAGCAGCGTCACTAGCGGGAGCTACTACGAGCAGTACTTC. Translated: CASSVTSGSYYEQYF.

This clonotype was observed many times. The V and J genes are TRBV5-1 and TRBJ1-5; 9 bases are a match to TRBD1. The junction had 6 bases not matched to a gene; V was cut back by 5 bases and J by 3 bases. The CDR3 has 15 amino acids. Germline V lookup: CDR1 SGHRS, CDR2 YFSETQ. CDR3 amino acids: CASRPGTGLNQPQHF. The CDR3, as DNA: TGCGCCAGCAGGCCCGGGACAGGGCTCAATCAGCCCCAGCATTTT.

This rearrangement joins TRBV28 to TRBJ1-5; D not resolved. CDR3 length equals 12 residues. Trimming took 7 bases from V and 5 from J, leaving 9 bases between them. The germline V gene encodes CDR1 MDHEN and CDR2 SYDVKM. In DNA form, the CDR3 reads TGTGCCAGCACGAGTGGGGATCAGCCCCAGCATTTT. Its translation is CASTSGDQPQHF.

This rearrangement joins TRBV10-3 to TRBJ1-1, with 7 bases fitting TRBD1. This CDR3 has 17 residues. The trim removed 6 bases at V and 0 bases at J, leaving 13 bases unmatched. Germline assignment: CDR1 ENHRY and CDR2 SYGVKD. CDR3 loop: CAISSALTGSLNTEAFF. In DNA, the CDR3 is TGTGCCATCAGCTCTGCACTGACAGGGAGTTTGAACACTGAAGCTTTCTTT.

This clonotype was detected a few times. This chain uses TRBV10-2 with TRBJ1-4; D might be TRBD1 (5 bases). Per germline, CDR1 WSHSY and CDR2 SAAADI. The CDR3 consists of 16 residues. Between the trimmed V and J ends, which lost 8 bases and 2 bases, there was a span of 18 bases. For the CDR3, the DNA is TGCGCCAGCCGGGACGACTTTGCTCCGACTAATGAAAAACTGTTTTTT. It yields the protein CASRDDFAPTNEKLFF.

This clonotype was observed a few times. CDR3 region: CASAAYEQYF. CDR3 in DNA: TGTGCCAGCGCTGCCTACGAGCAGTACTTC. The V gene is TRBV28, the J gene TRBJ2-7; D gene unclear. The V end lost 8 bases, the J end lost 2 bases, and 4 bases lay between the germline ends. Germline loops: CDR1 MDHEN, CDR2 SYDVKM. This CDR3 contains 10 residues.

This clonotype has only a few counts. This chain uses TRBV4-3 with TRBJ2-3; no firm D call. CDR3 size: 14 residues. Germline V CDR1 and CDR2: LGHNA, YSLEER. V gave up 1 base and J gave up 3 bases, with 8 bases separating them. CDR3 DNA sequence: TGCGCCAGCAGCCAAGCCTGGCGGACAGATACGCAGTATTTT. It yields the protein CASSQAWRTDTQYF.

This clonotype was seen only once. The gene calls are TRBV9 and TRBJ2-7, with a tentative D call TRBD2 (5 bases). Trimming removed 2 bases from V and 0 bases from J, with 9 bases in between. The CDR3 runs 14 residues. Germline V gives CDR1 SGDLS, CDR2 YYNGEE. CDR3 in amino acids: CASSVEGYSYEQYF. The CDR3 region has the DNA TGTGCCAGCAGCGTTGAGGGCTACTCCTACGAGCAGTACTTC.

The CDR3 sequence: CAWKGQLTGELFF. Here the CDR3 DNA reads TGTGCCTGGAAGGGACAGCTCACCGGGGAGCTGTTTTTT. This chain links TRBV30 with TRBJ2-2, with 7 bases aligning to TRBD1. V lost 4 bases, J lost 4 bases, and 3 bases stayed unmatched. The length of the CDR3 is 13 residues. CDR1 and CDR2 from the germline V gene are GTSNPN and SVGIG (reference sequence). The full variable domain, completed using reference TRBV30 and TRBJ2-2, is SQTIHQWPATLVQPVGSPLSLECTVEGTSNPNLYWYRQAAGRGLQLLFYSVGIGQISSEVPQNLSASRPQDRQFILSSKKLLLSDSGFYLCAWKGQLTGELFFGEGSRLTVL.

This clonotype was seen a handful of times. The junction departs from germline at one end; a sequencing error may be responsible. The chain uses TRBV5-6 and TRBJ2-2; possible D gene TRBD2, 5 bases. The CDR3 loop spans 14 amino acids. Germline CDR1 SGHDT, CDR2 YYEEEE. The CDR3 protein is CASSLRRNTGELLF. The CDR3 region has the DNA TGTGCCAGCAGTTTGAGGCGGAACACCGGGGAGCTGCTTTTT.

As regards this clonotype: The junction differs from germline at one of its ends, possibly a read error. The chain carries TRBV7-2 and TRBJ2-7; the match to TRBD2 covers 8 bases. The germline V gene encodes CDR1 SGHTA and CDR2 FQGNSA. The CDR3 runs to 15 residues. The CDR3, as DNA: TGTGCCAGCAGCCTAGCGGGCGGACTGAACTACGAGCAGTACTTC. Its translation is CASSLAGGLNYEQYF.

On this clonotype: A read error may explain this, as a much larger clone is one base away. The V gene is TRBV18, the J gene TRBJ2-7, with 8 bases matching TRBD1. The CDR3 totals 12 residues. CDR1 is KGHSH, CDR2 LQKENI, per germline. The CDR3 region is CASSQGTGERYF. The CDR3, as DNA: TGTGCCAGCTCACAGGGGACAGGCGAGCGGTACTTC.

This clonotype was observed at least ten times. CDR3 sequence reads: CATGASGSSDTQYF. CDR3 bases: TGTGCCACAGGGGCTAGCGGGAGCTCAGATACGCAGTATTTT. This sequence joins TRBV13 and TRBJ2-3; 10 nucleotides agree with TRBD2. This CDR3 has 14 amino acids. The V gene end was trimmed by 10 bases and the J gene end by 4 bases; junction bases not matched to a gene: 8. The germline CDR1 and CDR2 sequences are PRHDT and FYEKMQ (reference sequence).

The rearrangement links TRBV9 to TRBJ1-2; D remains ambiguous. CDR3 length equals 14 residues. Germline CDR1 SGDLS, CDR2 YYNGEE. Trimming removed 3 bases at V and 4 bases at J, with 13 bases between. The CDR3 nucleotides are TGTGCCAGCAGCGAGGACCTGCGCAGCTATGGCTACACCTTC. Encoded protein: CASSEDLRSYGYTF.

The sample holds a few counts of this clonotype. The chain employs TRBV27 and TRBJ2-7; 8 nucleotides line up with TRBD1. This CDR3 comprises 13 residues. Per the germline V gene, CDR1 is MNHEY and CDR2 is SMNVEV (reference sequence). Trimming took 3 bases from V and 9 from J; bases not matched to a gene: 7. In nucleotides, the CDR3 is TGTGCCAGCAGTTTGAGTGCGACAGGGGCGCAGTACTTC. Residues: CASSLSATGAQYF.

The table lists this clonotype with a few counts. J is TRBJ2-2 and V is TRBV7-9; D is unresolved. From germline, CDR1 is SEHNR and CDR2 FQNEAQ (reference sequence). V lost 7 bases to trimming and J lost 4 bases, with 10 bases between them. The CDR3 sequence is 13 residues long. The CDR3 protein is CASTAGITGELFF. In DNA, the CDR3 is TGTGCCAGCACGGCAGGAATCACCGGGGAGCTGTTTTTT.

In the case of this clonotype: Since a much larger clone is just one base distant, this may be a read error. The CDR3 spells CAISPGTSGTDTQYF. DNA for the CDR3: TGTGCCATCAGTCCCGGGACTAGCGGCACAGATACGCAGTATTTT. The gene calls are TRBV10-3 and TRBJ2-3; 10 bases map to TRBD2. The ends lost 5 bases at V and 1 base at J; junction bases unmatched: 3. The germline V gene encodes CDR1 ENHRY and CDR2 SYGVKD. CDR3 size: 15 residues.

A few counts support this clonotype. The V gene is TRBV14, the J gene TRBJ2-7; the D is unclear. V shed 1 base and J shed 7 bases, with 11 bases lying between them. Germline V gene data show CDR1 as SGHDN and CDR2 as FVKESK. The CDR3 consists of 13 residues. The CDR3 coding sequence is TGTGCCAGCAGCCAAGTCCACGGTCGTGAGCAGTACTTC. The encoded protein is CASSQVHGREQYF.

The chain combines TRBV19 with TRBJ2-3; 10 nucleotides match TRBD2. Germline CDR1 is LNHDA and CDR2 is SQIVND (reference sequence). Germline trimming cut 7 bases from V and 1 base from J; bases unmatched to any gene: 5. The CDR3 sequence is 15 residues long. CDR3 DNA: TGTGCCAGTATGACTCTAGCGGGGGGCACAGATACGCAGTATTTT. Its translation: CASMTLAGGTDTQYF. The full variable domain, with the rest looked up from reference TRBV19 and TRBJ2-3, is DGGITQSPKYLFRKEGQNVTLSCEQNLNHDAMYWYRQDPGQGLRLIYYSQIVNDFQKGDIAEGYSVSREKKESFPLTVTSAQKNPTAFYLCASMTLAGGTDTQYFGPGTRLTVL.

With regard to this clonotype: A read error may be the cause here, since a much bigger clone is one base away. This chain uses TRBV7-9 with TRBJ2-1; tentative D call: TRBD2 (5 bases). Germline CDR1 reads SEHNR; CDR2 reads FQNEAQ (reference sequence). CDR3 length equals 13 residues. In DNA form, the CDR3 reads TGTGTCAGCAGTCAGACCGGACTGAATGAGCAGTTCTTC. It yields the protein CVSSQTGLNEQFF.

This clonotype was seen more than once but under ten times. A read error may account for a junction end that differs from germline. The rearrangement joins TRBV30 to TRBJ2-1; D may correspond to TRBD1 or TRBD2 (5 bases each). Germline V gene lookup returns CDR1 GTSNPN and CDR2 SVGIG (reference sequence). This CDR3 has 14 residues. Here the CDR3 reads CAWSLGAPQNEQSF. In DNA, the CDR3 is TGTGCCTGGAGTCTCGGGGCCCCCCAGAATGAGCAGTCCTTC.

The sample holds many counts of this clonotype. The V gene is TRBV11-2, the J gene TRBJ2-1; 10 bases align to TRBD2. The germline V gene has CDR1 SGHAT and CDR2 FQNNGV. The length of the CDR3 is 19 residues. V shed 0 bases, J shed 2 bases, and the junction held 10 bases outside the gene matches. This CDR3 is CASSLDGRRTSGTYNEQFF. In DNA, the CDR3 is TGTGCCAGCAGCTTAGATGGGAGGAGGACTAGCGGCACCTACAATGAGCAGTTCTTC.

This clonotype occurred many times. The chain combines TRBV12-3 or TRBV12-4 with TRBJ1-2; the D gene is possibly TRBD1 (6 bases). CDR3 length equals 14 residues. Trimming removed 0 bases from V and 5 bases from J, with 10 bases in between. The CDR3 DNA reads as TGTGCCAGCAGTTTAGCGGGACATTGGTATGGCTACACCTTC. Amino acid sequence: CASSLAGHWYGYTF.

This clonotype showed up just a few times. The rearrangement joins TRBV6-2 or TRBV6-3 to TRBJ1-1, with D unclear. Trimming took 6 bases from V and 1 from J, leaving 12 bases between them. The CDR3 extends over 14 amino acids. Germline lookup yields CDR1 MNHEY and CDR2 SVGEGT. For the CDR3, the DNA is TGTGCCAGCAGCTATAACATGGAGAACACTGAAGCTTTCTTT. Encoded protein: CASSYNMENTEAFF.